One sample yielded the 19 T cell receptor beta chains listed below, sequenced in a study of blood T cells in healthy people across ages. It was with a sample-barcoded 5' primer and a J-beta primer mix that a second PCR of roughly 7 to 12 cycles was run. TCRdb reprocessed the 5' RACE reads with MiXCR, giving one entry per CDR3 protein. Of under 1 million distinct CDR3 sequences listed, around 42% are singletons. The source material was blood. These receptor sequences come from a man aged 60 to 75 in good health.

The table lists this clonotype with a few counts. The rearrangement joins TRBV4-3 to TRBJ2-1; possibly TRBD1 for D (6 bases). Looked up from germline, CDR1 is LGHNA and CDR2 is YSLEER. The length of the CDR3 is 16 residues. The V and J ends lost 0 bases and 6 bases respectively, with 15 bases between them. CDR3 amino acids: CASSQDVGAWGNEQFF. The CDR3 DNA reads as TGCGCCAGCAGCCAAGATGTGGGGGCCTGGGGCAATGAGCAGTTCTTC.

The chain links TRBV6-4 to TRBJ2-3; tentative D call: TRBD1 (5 bases). This CDR3 has 13 residues. Trimming pared 6 bases from V and 5 bases from J, leaving 12 bases between. CDR1 MRHNA and CDR2 SNTAGT come from the germline V gene. DNA of the CDR3: TGTGCCAGCAGCCCAGCCCAGGGAGATACGCAGTATTTT. It is translated as CASSPAQGDTQYF.

This clonotype appeared once. One end of the junction does not line up with germline, which may come from a read error. This chain uses TRBV12-3 or TRBV12-4 with TRBJ2-4, with D possibly TRBD2 on 6 matching bases. The CDR3 consists of 14 residues. CDR3 DNA sequence: TGTGCCAACAGTCCGCGGGACGGCAAAAACATTCAGTACTTC. Translated: CANSPRDGKNIQYF.

V is TRBV6-5 and J is TRBJ1-2; possibly TRBD1 for D (5 bases). Germline assignment: CDR1 MNHEY and CDR2 SVGAGI. Trimming removed 0 bases from V and 3 bases from J, with 20 bases in between. The length of the CDR3 is 18 residues. The CDR3 is CASSYSFSGQGRHYGYTF. CDR3 nucleotides: TGTGCCAGCAGTTACTCGTTCAGCGGCCAGGGCAGACACTATGGCTACACCTTC.

The chain uses TRBV20-1 and TRBJ1-5, with unresolved D. V lost 4 bases and J lost 0, with 7 bases in between. Germline lookup yields CDR1 DFQATT and CDR2 SNEGSKA (reference sequence). This CDR3 is built from 13 residues. CDR3 in amino acids: CSAKVYSNQPQHF. DNA for the CDR3: TGCAGTGCTAAGGTCTATAGCAATCAGCCCCAGCATTTT.

This chain links TRBV20-1 with TRBJ1-5, with 10 bases fitting TRBD1. Germline CDR1 and CDR2: DFQATT and SNEGSKA (reference sequence). The CDR3 loop spans 17 amino acids. V shed 2 bases and J 7 bases; nucleotides not matched to a gene: 14. The CDR3 DNA is TGCAGTGCTAGATCGGCCAGGGACAGGGGACCTAGACAGCCCCAGCATTTT. Its translation is CSARSARDRGPRQPQHF.

In this sample, this clonotype turned up a few times. The chain combines TRBV6-2 or TRBV6-3 with TRBJ2-7; D is possibly TRBD1 (6 bases). V lost 5 bases, J lost 3 bases, and 14 bases lay in between. The CDR3 is 14 residues long. CDR1 is MNHEY, CDR2 SVGEGT, per germline. CDR3 region: CASSRDTNLYEQYF. CDR3 coding DNA: TGTGCCAGCAGTAGGGACACCAACCTCTACGAGCAGTACTTC.

Only a few counts were recorded for this clonotype. The chain joins TRBV5-4 to TRBJ1-2; a weak D match, TRBD1 (5 bases). This CDR3 has 15 amino acids. Germline V lookup: CDR1 SGHNT, CDR2 YYREEE (reference sequence). V shed 3 bases and J shed 5 bases, with 17 bases lying between them. The CDR3 protein is CASSWGGGGNYGYTF. For the CDR3, the DNA is TGTGCCAGCAGCTGGGGGGGTGGGGGAAATTATGGCTACACCTTC.

The rearrangement uses TRBV12-3 or TRBV12-4 and TRBJ2-7; D may be TRBD2 (5 bases). CDR3 length: 16 amino acids. V was clipped by 0 bases and J by 2 bases, with 14 bases between them. The CDR3 sequence is CASSLASRRRPYEQYF. The CDR3 coding sequence is TGTGCCAGCAGTTTAGCGTCGAGGAGGAGACCCTACGAGCAGTACTTC.

V gene TRBV4-3 combines with J gene TRBJ2-2, with TRBD1 matching 10 bases. This CDR3 comprises 15 residues. J lost 6 bases, V lost 1 base, and 2 bases had no gene match. Germline values: CDR1 LGHNA, CDR2 YSLEER. The CDR3, as DNA: TGCGCCAGCAGCCAAGGACAGGGGGCGCCCGGGGAGCTGTTTTTT. Encoded protein: CASSQGQGAPGELFF.

V and J are TRBV27 and TRBJ1-2, with D possibly matching TRBD1 (5 bases). This CDR3 has 13 residues. CDR1 MNHEY and CDR2 SMNVEV come from the germline V gene (reference sequence). V lost 4 bases and J 5 bases, leaving 11 bases between the germline ends. For the CDR3, the DNA is TGTGCCAGCAGTTCAGGGAAGGGGTATGGCTACACCTTC. As protein: CASSSGKGYGYTF.

A word on this clonotype: A much larger clonotype is one base distant, so this may be a read error. The CDR3 nucleotides are TGCGACAGCAGCGCTACAGGACCTCAAGAGACCCAGTACTTC. Residues: CDSSATGPQETQYF. The chain employs TRBV5-1 and TRBJ2-5; weak D call: TRBD1 (5 bases). Germline V CDR1 and CDR2: SGHRS, YFSETQ. This CDR3 contains 14 residues.

This chain uses TRBV12-3 or TRBV12-4 with TRBJ1-5, with 7 bases matching TRBD1. With 5 bases clipped from V and 5 bases from J, the junction kept 6 bases outside the gene matches. This CDR3 comprises 14 residues. The chain's CDR3 is CASSGGQVHQPQHF. The CDR3 nucleotides are TGTGCCAGCAGTGGAGGACAGGTTCATCAGCCCCAGCATTTT.

As concerns this clonotype: This may stem from a read error, because a much larger clone lies one nucleotide away. This chain links TRBV7-2 with TRBJ2-5; D unclear. The DNA end is a closer match to TRBJ2-1, so the J assignment may be wrong. CDR1 is SGHTA and CDR2 is FQGNSA in the germline V gene. The CDR3 has 14 residues. CDR3 sequence: CASSFRVVSETQFF. The CDR3 bases are TGTGCCAGCAGCTTCAGAGTGGTTTCGGAGACCCAGTTCTTC.

The V gene is TRBV7-8, the J gene TRBJ2-3; D may be TRBD2 (6 bases). The V end was cut by 5 bases, the J end by 2 bases, with 23 bases between. Germline values: CDR1 SGHVS, CDR2 FQNEAQ. The CDR3 covers 18 residues. The CDR3 spells CASSLKTSRDQFTDTQYF. CDR3 coding DNA: TGTGCCAGCAGCCTAAAGACTAGTCGGGATCAATTCACAGATACGCAGTATTTT.

The chain carries TRBV12-3 or TRBV12-4 and TRBJ2-7; TRBD2 agrees at 13 bases. There are 15 residues in the CDR3. J was trimmed by 9 bases and V by 5 bases; bases with no gene match: 10. Written as DNA, the CDR3 is TGTGCCAGCAGTGGGACTAGCGGGGCCCCGACCAGGCAGTACTTC. Translating it yields CASSGTSGAPTRQYF.

The rearrangement links TRBV7-8 to TRBJ1-5; TRBD1 might be the D (6 bases). Trimming shortened V by 4 bases and J by 3 bases, and 13 bases separated the two germline ends. The CDR3 runs 15 residues. Germline lookup yields CDR1 SGHVS and CDR2 FQNEAQ. This CDR3 is CASSSNTGTNQPQHF. The CDR3 coding sequence is TGTGCCAGCAGCTCGAATACAGGGACCAATCAGCCCCAGCATTTT.

The CDR3 spells CASSQGAIIYEQYF. The DNA for the CDR3 is TGTGCCAGCAGCCAGGGAGCAATTATCTACGAGCAGTACTTC. The rearrangement uses TRBV3-1 and TRBJ2-7, with D tentatively TRBD2 (5 bases). Germline V gene sequence: CDR1 LGHDT, CDR2 YNNKEL (reference sequence). Trimming removed 3 bases from V and 3 bases from J, with 12 bases in between. The CDR3 is made up of 14 amino acids.

As DNA, the CDR3 is TGTGCCAGCAGTTCCTATAACCACAATGAGCAGTACTTC. Translation: CASSSYNHNEQYF. The chain has TRBV7-9 and TRBJ2-7; D unclear. The V gene's germline CDR1 is SEHNR and CDR2 FQNEAQ (reference sequence). The CDR3 loop spans 13 amino acids. Trimming left V 6 bases short and J 7 bases short, with 16 bases between.